The TCR beta chain described here comes from a study of T cells in Graves' hyperthyroidism and ophthalmopathy (dated by TCRdb to the late 2010s). Study-level background: Peripheral blood samples were taken at initial diagnosis, before any treatment was given. A discovery cohort of about 100 patients, 43 with Graves' ophthalmopathy and more than 55 with stable Graves' hyperthyroidism, was used to find distinguishing TCR V-J signatures. Prospective prediction of ophthalmopathy was tested in an independent validation cohort of fewer than 20 hyperthyroidism patients and 15 to 17 patients who later progressed to ophthalmopathy. For training and testing, the roughly 93 patients in the discovery cohort were randomly divided in a 7:3 ratio. Thyroid tissue and blood T-cell repertoires from about six Graves' hyperthyroidism patients were also compared in the study. Once sampling was done, hyperthyroidism patients were given methimazole at a starting dose of 30 mg daily, whereas ophthalmopathy patients were given high-dose intravenous methylprednisolone. TCR Vbeta CDR3 sequencing of 120 to 150 peripheral blood samples (over 40 ophthalmopathy, around 80 hyperthyroidism and approximately 17 progressor patients) is reported in the paper. What the study reported, not specific to this receptor: Most expanded thyroid clonotypes (frequency above 0.001) were also found in blood, which suggests that blood repertoires may mirror thyroid immune responses. No statistical method was used to fix the sample size in advance, and group allocation was not hidden from the investigators. In validation, the model predicted progression to ophthalmopathy a median of about 6.5 months before onset, with over 55% sensitivity and more than 72% specificity. Ophthalmopathy was separated from stable hyperthyroidism by a 13 V-J signature model, with over 85% sensitivity and about 84% specificity obtained in cross-validation and 80%/75% obtained in testing.

Ophthalmopathy patients had moderately to severely active disease, with a Clinical Activity Score of 3 or more, a NOSPECS grade of 4 or more, and a disease duration of less than 3 months. Exclusion was applied to patients with uncontrolled infections, other autoimmune diseases, pregnancy or lactation. Diagnoses were based on clinical symptoms, serum thyroxine and TRAb, thyroid ultrasound and orbital computed tomography. PBMCs were separated from under 11 ml of fresh peripheral blood using Ficoll-Paque density gradient centrifugation. Total RNA was extracted with Trizol reagent, and quality was checked on an Agilent 2100 Bioanalyzer. The TCR beta CDR3 regions were amplified from RNA transcripts. For the first round of RT-PCR on the TCR CDR3, the HTBI primer set was used together with the Qiagen OneStep RT-PCR kit. The libraries were constructed in a second round of multiplex PCR and then size-selected and purified. Libraries were sequenced paired-end with 100 bp reads on an Illumina HiSeq2000. The original pipeline was this. SOAPnuke was used to process the raw data, with reads discarded if the reads contained adapters or uncalled bases, had a mean Phred below 15, or lacked an exact constant-primer or identifier match. High-quality paired reads were merged using COPE v1.2.5, and each unique nucleotide sequence was defined as a clonotype. Clonotypes were aligned to IMGT TRBV, TRBD and TRBJ reference segments using MiTCR v1.1. Only V-J combinations with frequency above 0.0001, covering about 99% of repertoires, were analysed. The TCS score was defined as F50 (clonal expansion) divided by E x V (chaos), with BLOSUM62-based TCRdist calculated between CDR3 peptides within each V-J. Welch's t-statistics and random forest reduced 500 to 550 V-J features to around 14, which were used in a naive Bayes classifier (R e1071). TCRdb ran its own pipeline on the public reads, namely fastp trimming at Q25 and MiXCR clone calling, and kept in-frame beta chains. Merged by CDR3 protein, the rows form single entries marked with the most common genes and DNA. These V and J calls are TCRdb output, not the study's own analysis. The sample table lists more than 350,000 distinct CDR3 sequences, roughly 15% of them with a count of one. The top ten constitute under 25% of the sample.

As regards this clonotype: Its binding antigen is unknown. No base-level quality is on record; no much larger clone is a single base apart.

Relative to germline, V is 3 bases shorter and J is 7 bases shorter, with 16 bases between their ends. Reading the germline V gene gives CDR1 MGHRA and CDR2 YSYEKL. Including the terminal cysteine and phenylalanine, the CDR3 comprises 15 residues. The sequence is cut down to CDR3 DNA, 45 bases in frame from base 1. The chain uses TRBV4-1 and TRBJ2-1; TRBD2 might be the D gene, on 5 matching bases. Specimen: blood. The receptor was isolated from an older woman with Graves' ophthalmopathy. The CDR3 loop reads CASSQGYGVRNEQFF. The DNA sequence is TGCGCCAGCAGCCAGGGATACGGGGTGAGAAATGAGCAGTTCTTC.